The 29 T cell receptor beta chains below were found in one sample sequenced in a study of T cells in Graves' hyperthyroidism and ophthalmopathy. RNA transcripts were the template for amplifying TCR beta CDR3 regions. The TCR CDR3 was amplified in a first-round RT-PCR using the HTBI primer set. From the multiplex PCR reads, TCRdb called clonotypes with MiXCR, one entry per CDR3 protein. This table holds some 370,000 distinct CDR3 sequences, 11% to 15% found once. Input material: blood. The receptors originated from a man between 50 and 59 years old with Graves' ophthalmopathy.

In this sample, this clonotype turned up a few times. A much larger clone lies a single base off, so this may be a read error. DNA of the CDR3: TGTGCCACCGGTGCCAAGACAAGCGATAGCAATCAGCCCCAGCATTTT. It codes for CATGAKTSDSNQPQHF. The chain is built from TRBV24-1 and TRBJ1-5, with unresolved D. This CDR3 is built from 16 residues. Trimming removed 9 bases from V and 0 bases from J, with 17 bases in between. Germline V gene data show CDR1 as KGHDR and CDR2 as SFDVKD.

This clonotype came up many times. V and J are TRBV19 and TRBJ1-5; 7 bases map to TRBD1. V shed 9 bases and J 2 bases; nucleotides not matched to a gene: 10. Germline values: CDR1 LNHDA, CDR2 SQIVND (reference sequence). This CDR3 has 15 residues. The CDR3 sequence: CASTHQDRGNQPQHF. The CDR3 DNA is TGTGCCAGCACCCATCAAGACAGGGGCAATCAGCCCCAGCATTTT.

The V gene is TRBV6-1, the J gene TRBJ2-5; 10 bases align to TRBD2. This CDR3 comprises 17 residues. Germline CDR1 and CDR2: MNHNS and SASEGT. V trimming: 6 bases; J trimming: 1 base; junction bases outside the gene matches: 11. CDR3 in amino acids: CASRRLAGDFGQETQYF. In DNA, the CDR3 is TGTGCCAGCAGACGGCTAGCGGGGGATTTTGGCCAAGAGACCCAGTACTTC.

The V gene is TRBV10-2, the J gene TRBJ1-2; D gene uncertain. Germline V gene lookup returns CDR1 WSHSY and CDR2 SAAADI. Trimming cost V 6 bases and J 0 bases, with 8 bases left between them. This CDR3 comprises 13 residues. This CDR3 is CASRLTSNYGYTF. CDR3 DNA: TGCGCCAGCAGATTGACGTCTAACTATGGCTACACCTTC.

V and J are TRBV7-2 and TRBJ2-1; 14 bases line up with TRBD2. V dropped 1 base and J dropped 6; count of bases not matched to a gene: 8. The CDR3 contains 18 residues. Germline CDR1 SGHTA, CDR2 FQGNSA. This CDR3 reads CASSLVGTSGSFSNEQFF. The CDR3 DNA reads as TGTGCCAGCAGCTTAGTCGGGACTAGCGGGAGTTTCTCCAATGAGCAGTTCTTC. Drawing the rest from reference TRBV7-2 and TRBJ2-1, the complete variable domain is GAGVSQSPSNKVTEKGKDVELRCDPISGHTALYWYRQSLGQGLEFLIYFQGNSAPDKSGLPSDRFSAERTGGSVSTLTIQRTQQEDSAVYLCASSLVGTSGSFSNEQFFGPGTRLTVL.

This clonotype turned up a few times. An end of the junction does not agree with germline; a read error may underlie this. The J gene is TRBJ2-2, the V gene TRBV3-1, with TRBD2 matching 8 bases. CDR3 length: 16 amino acids. Germline assignment: CDR1 LGHDT and CDR2 YNNKEL (reference sequence). In DNA form, the CDR3 reads TGCGCCAGCAGCCGCTCTAGCGGGCAGAACACCGGGGAGCTGTTTTTT. Its translation: CASSRSSGQNTGELFF.

This clonotype has ten or more counts. V is TRBV20-1 and J is TRBJ2-5; 7 bases are a match to TRBD1. The CDR3 spans 12 residues. V shed 6 bases, J shed 5 bases, and the junction held 6 bases outside the gene matches. Germline loops: CDR1 DFQATT, CDR2 SNEGSKA (reference sequence). The DNA for the CDR3 is TGCAGTGCCAATGACAGGGTGGAGACCCAGTACTTC. This sequence encodes CSANDRVETQYF.

The J gene is TRBJ2-7, the V gene TRBV18, with 9 bases lining up with TRBD1. Germline assignment: CDR1 KGHSH and CDR2 LQKENI. V shed 2 bases and J 3 bases; nucleotides not matched to a gene: 2. CDR3 length: 14 amino acids. The CDR3 region has the DNA TGTGCCAGCTCACCATCGGGACAGGGCTACGAGCAGTACTTC. This gives the protein CASSPSGQGYEQYF.

This clonotype was seen at least ten times. The CDR3 protein is CASSMGLAGENEQFF. The CDR3 region has the DNA TGTGCCAGCAGTATGGGACTAGCGGGAGAAAATGAGCAGTTCTTC. The rearrangement links TRBV28 to TRBJ2-1; 14 bases agree with TRBD2. The CDR3 spans 15 residues. Losses at the gene ends were 5 bases for V and 7 bases for J; bases not matched to a gene: 4. Germline V gene sequence: CDR1 MDHEN, CDR2 SYDVKM.

Only a few counts were recorded for this clonotype. V is TRBV19 and J is TRBJ2-5; tentative D call: TRBD2 (5 bases). From germline, CDR1 is LNHDA and CDR2 SQIVND (reference sequence). Trimming cost V 6 bases and J 10 bases, with 12 bases left between them. This CDR3 region has 11 residues. CDR3: CASSPIGDQYF. CDR3 DNA sequence: TGTGCCAGTAGCCCTATCGGGGACCAGTACTTC.

This sequence joins TRBV5-1 and TRBJ2-5; D not certain. V was shortened by 4 bases and J by 4 bases, with 20 bases between the two germline ends. Germline V gene lookup returns CDR1 SGHRS and CDR2 YFSETQ. The CDR3 length is 16 residues. CDR3 sequence (DNA): TGCGCCAGCAGCAGCTTGGTAGGCGAGCCAGGAGAGACCCAGTACTTC. Its protein product is CASSSLVGEPGETQYF.

Many counts were recorded for this clonotype. The chain has TRBV7-9 and TRBJ2-1, with TRBD2 matching over 11 bases. The CDR3 runs 16 residues. In germline, CDR1 is SEHNR, CDR2 FQNEAQ (reference sequence). V lost 6 bases, J lost 3 bases, and 7 bases stayed unmatched. The DNA of the CDR3 is TGTGCCAGCAGATCTCGACTAGCGGGGTTCTACAATGAGCAGTTCTTC. Translation: CASRSRLAGFYNEQFF.

This chain connects TRBV29-1 to TRBJ2-3; D is uncertain. Trimming removed 6 bases from V and 0 bases from J, with 13 bases in between. CDR1 and CDR2 (germline): SQVTM, ANQGSEA. The CDR3 extends over 14 amino acids. CDR3 nucleotides: TGCAGCGTCGGCCGCGGAGCTAGCACAGATACGCAGTATTTT. Protein product: CSVGRGASTDTQYF.

This clonotype was observed many times. The chain links TRBV11-2 to TRBJ1-5; maybe TRBD1 (5 bases). Germline V lookup: CDR1 SGHAT, CDR2 FQNNGV. The V and J ends lost 5 bases and 14 bases respectively, with 16 bases between them. This CDR3 is 12 amino acids long. The chain's CDR3 is CASSATYNRKHF. CDR3 nucleotide sequence: TGTGCCAGCAGCGCCACATATAACAGGAAGCATTTT.

This clonotype has just a few counts. The chain has TRBV6-5 and TRBJ1-2; TRBD1 matches at 7 bases. The junction had 9 bases not matched to a gene; V was cut back by 0 bases and J by 5 bases. The germline V gene encodes CDR1 MNHEY and CDR2 SVGAGI. The CDR3 totals 16 residues. The CDR3 sequence is CASSYSNLQGRYGYTF. The CDR3 DNA reads TGTGCCAGCAGTTACTCGAACCTACAGGGGAGATATGGCTACACCTTC.

This clonotype appeared many times. The CDR3 bases are TGTGCCAGCTCATCAGAGGTTACGCAGTATTTT. As protein: CASSSEVTQYF. The genes are TRBV18 and TRBJ2-3; no definite D call. The CDR3 loop spans 11 amino acids. CDR1 and CDR2 (germline): KGHSH, LQKENI. The germline V and J ends were trimmed by 5 bases and 8 bases, with 8 bases remaining between them.

This clonotype was recorded many times. The rearrangement joins TRBV7-9 to TRBJ1-5; D gene uncertain. Looked up from germline, CDR1 is SEHNR and CDR2 is FQNEAQ (reference sequence). V was cut by 3 bases and J by 6 bases, with 12 bases left in between. This CDR3 has 14 amino acids. CDR3 region: CASSFARLAQPQHF. As DNA, the CDR3 is TGTGCCAGCAGCTTCGCCAGGTTGGCTCAGCCCCAGCATTTT.

This clonotype was counted at least ten times. The chain uses TRBV5-4 and TRBJ2-5; D not certain. The ends were cut back, 0 bases at V and 3 bases at J, with 9 bases in the middle. CDR1 and CDR2 (germline): SGHNT, YYREEE (reference sequence). This CDR3 has 14 residues. The CDR3 sequence: CASSLGRVKETQYF. CDR3 DNA sequence: TGTGCCAGCAGCTTGGGAAGGGTCAAAGAGACCCAGTACTTC.

The chain couples TRBV6-2 or TRBV6-3 to TRBJ1-2; no reliable D call. This CDR3 is built from 15 residues. CDR1 MNHEY and CDR2 SVGEGT come from the germline V gene. V lost 8 bases, J lost 1 base, and 17 bases lay in between. The CDR3 DNA reads TGTGCCAGCGGGTTTCGAGCAGATCGTAACTATGGCTACACCTTC. Protein: CASGFRADRNYGYTF.

This clonotype has only a few counts. It is likely a read error, because the conserved phenylalanine at the end of the CDR3 is missing. This chain connects TRBV7-9 to TRBJ2-5; D perhaps matches TRBD1 (5 bases). Germline-derived CDR1 and CDR2 are SEHNR and FQNEAQ (reference sequence). CDR3 length equals 15 residues. V lost 4 bases and J lost 5, with 17 bases in between. The CDR3 coding sequence is TGTGCCAGCAGCTCGTCCCAGGGTCTGTTGGAGACCCAGTACCTC. Residues: CASSSSQGLLETQYL.

In its sample, this clonotype was seen many times. The J gene is TRBJ2-1, the V gene TRBV6-1; 9 nucleotides line up with TRBD1. V lost 5 bases and J lost 6; bases outside the gene matches: 8. This CDR3 has 15 residues. Germline V CDR1 and CDR2: MNHNS, SASEGT. The CDR3: CASSTWDRVGNEQFF. In DNA, the CDR3 is TGTGCCAGCAGTACTTGGGACAGGGTGGGCAATGAGCAGTTCTTC.

The table lists this clonotype with a few counts. The chain carries TRBV15 and TRBJ2-3; D might be TRBD2 (5 bases). The ends were cut back, 4 bases at V and 6 bases at J, with 17 bases in the middle. This CDR3 has 15 residues. Germline values: CDR1 LNHNV, CDR2 YYDKDF (reference sequence). The CDR3 spells CATSKELAVADTQYF. The CDR3 DNA reads TGTGCCACCAGCAAGGAGCTAGCCGTCGCGGATACGCAGTATTTT.

This clonotype was counted many times. The V and J genes are TRBV28 and TRBJ2-7, with D hard to call. From germline, CDR1 is MDHEN and CDR2 SYDVKM. V lost 4 bases and J 2 bases, leaving 15 bases between the germline ends. This CDR3 comprises 15 residues. CDR3 DNA: TGTGCCAGCAGTTCAGCCGAACAGAGCGCCTACGAGCAGTACTTC. Translated: CASSSAEQSAYEQYF. Full variable domain (outside the CDR3, taken from reference TRBV28 and TRBJ2-7): DVKVTQSSRYLVKRTGEKVFLECVQDMDHENMFWYRQDPGLGLRLIYFSYDVKMKEKGDIPEGYSVSREKKERFSLILESASTNQTSMYLCASSSAEQSAYEQYFGPGTRLTVT.

This clonotype was seen repeatedly, ten times or more. The rearrangement uses TRBV7-2 and TRBJ2-7; D is unresolved. V was shortened by 1 base and J by 5 bases, with 12 bases between the two germline ends. The length of the CDR3 is 14 residues. CDR1 and CDR2 from the germline V gene are SGHTA and FQGNSA. Here the CDR3 DNA reads TGTGCCAGCAGCTTAGTGGGTCAGGATCACGAGCAGTACTTC. It specifies CASSLVGQDHEQYF.

The chain uses TRBV19 and TRBJ1-5; D ambiguous. Germline lookup yields CDR1 LNHDA and CDR2 SQIVND (reference sequence). V lost 3 bases and J 1 base, leaving 7 bases between the germline ends. The CDR3 totals 14 residues. Here the CDR3 DNA reads TGTGCCAGTAGTATTTGGCAGAGCAATCAGCCCCAGCATTTT. Translated, it gives CASSIWQSNQPQHF.

The chain is built from TRBV25-1 and TRBJ2-2, with a tentative D call TRBD2 (6 bases). The germline gives CDR1 MGHDK, CDR2 SYGVNS. The ends were cut back, 6 bases at V and 3 bases at J, with 14 bases in the middle. The CDR3 sequence is 15 residues long. As DNA, the CDR3 is TGTGCCAGCAGGGAGACGGGACTCTACACCGGGGAGCTGTTTTTT. This translates into CASRETGLYTGELFF.

This chain connects TRBV2 to TRBJ2-1, with 7 bases lining up with TRBD2. The CDR3 sequence is 12 residues long. The V segment lost 7 bases and the J segment 7 bases; nucleotides outside the gene matches: 4. The germline V gene has CDR1 SNHLY and CDR2 FYNNEI. CDR3 nucleotides: TGTGCCAGCAACCTAGCGGTAAATGAGCAGTTCTTC. This translates into CASNLAVNEQFF. Variable domain in full (rest from reference TRBV2 and TRBJ2-1): EPEVTQTPSHQVTQMGQEVILRCVPISNHLYFYWYRQILGQKVEFLVSFYNNEISEKSEIFDDQFSVERPDGSNFTLKIRSTKLEDSAMYFCASNLAVNEQFFGPGTRLTVL.

This clonotype was recorded a few times. At one of its ends the junction is not consistent with the germline gene, which may arise from a read error. CDR3 nucleotide sequence: TGTACCTGGAGGGGCCGCGGGGGAGGCTACACCTTC. Its protein product is CTWRGRGGGYTF. The chain links TRBV30 to TRBJ1-2; TRBD1 is a possible D gene (5 bases). CDR3 length: 12 residues. Germline loops: CDR1 GTSNPN, CDR2 SVGIG (reference sequence).

This clonotype was seen only a few times. The CDR3 protein is CASSLNTGGVAGELFF. The CDR3 nucleotides are TGTGCCAGCAGCTTAAACACAGGGGGCGTCGCCGGGGAGCTGTTTTTT. The genes are TRBV7-2 and TRBJ2-2, with 9 bases lining up with TRBD1. This CDR3 region has 16 residues. Germline V CDR1 and CDR2: SGHTA, FQGNSA. J was trimmed by 6 bases and V by 2 bases; bases with no gene match: 7.